This T cell receptor (beta chain) appears in the sequencing data of a study of T cells in Graves' hyperthyroidism and ophthalmopathy. V was trimmed by 5 bases and J by 8 bases, leaving 15 bases between them. Germline lookup yields CDR1 LNHDA and CDR2 SQIVND (reference sequence). The CDR3 length is 13 residues. It was considered stable Graves' hyperthyroidism when ophthalmopathy did not progress within 18 months. Patients between 18 and 65 years old had hyperthyroidism, newly diagnosed and lasting under 2 months. Amplified TCR beta CDR3 regions came from RNA transcripts. HTBI primers were the set used in a first-round RT-PCR of the TCR CDR3. MiXCR was run by TCRdb on the multiplex PCR reads, yielding one entry per CDR3 protein. Of 200,000 or so distinct CDR3 sequences listed, 17% were seen once; the top ten hold over 45%.

The clonotype was recovered from a woman between 45 and 60 years old with Graves' hyperthyroidism. This rearrangement joins TRBV19 to TRBJ1-1; the D gene is possibly TRBD1 (5 bases). The sample consisted of blood. CDR3 region: CASSSLDTGEAFF. The CDR3 DNA follows: TGTGCCAGTAGTTCCCTGGACACCGGAGAAGCTTTCTTT.